Below are 19 T cell receptor beta chains sequenced from a single sample in a study of blood T cell repertoires in COVID-19 (dated by TCRdb to 2018 to 2020). Library method: the immunoSEQ multiplex PCR assay. The immuneACCESS repertoire file appears here via TCRdb, limited to in-frame rearrangements. These files lack a portion of the clones; in checked studies, under half of the deficit traces to unresolved V genes, and the cause of the others is not known. For this sample the table gives roughly 180,000 clones, of which about 82% were detected only once. The ten largest account for 7.5% to 10% of the sample. The sample taken for sequencing was PBMCs or T cells enriched from blood (not recorded which). These receptors came from a woman aged 25-40 years who had recovered from COVID-19.

This clone occurred once. This chain joins TRBV29-1 and TRBJ2-4; TRBD1 might be the D (6 bases). The CDR3 has 13 amino acids. The ends were cut back, 2 bases at V and 8 bases at J, with 13 bases in the middle. The germline V gene encodes CDR1 SQVTM and CDR2 ANQGSEA. The CDR3: CSVELGGRDIQYF. CDR3 bases: TGCAGCGTTGAACTTGGGGGCCGCGACATTCAGTACTTC.

V and J are TRBV6-4 and TRBJ2-6; a possible D gene is TRBD2 (5 bases). Germline V lookup: CDR1 MRHNA, CDR2 SNTAGT. V shed 8 bases and J shed 2 bases, with 10 bases lying between them. The CDR3 covers 14 residues. The CDR3 region has the DNA TGTGCCAGCGGGAGAGTAGCTGGGGCCAACGTCCTGACTTTC. Its translation: CASGRVAGANVLTF.

This rearrangement joins TRBV10-3 to TRBJ2-1; 14 bases agree with TRBD2. J gave up 2 bases and V 4 bases, and 7 bases lay outside the gene matches. This CDR3 comprises 18 residues. Per germline, CDR1 ENHRY and CDR2 SYGVKD. CDR3 DNA: TGTGCCATCAGTGGGACTAGCGGGAGGACGAAAGCCTACAATGAGCAGTTCTTC. Translated, it gives CAISGTSGRTKAYNEQFF.

The chain employs TRBV18 and TRBJ1-1; no definite D call. Germline loops: CDR1 KGHSH, CDR2 LQKENI. Between the trimmed V and J ends, which lost 3 bases and 1 base, there was a span of 9 bases. This CDR3 has 14 amino acids. CDR3 nucleotides: TGTGCCAGCTCACCTACCGAGTCGAACACTGAAGCTTTCTTT. Its protein product is CASSPTESNTEAFF. The full variable domain, with the rest looked up from reference TRBV18 and TRBJ1-1, is NAGVMQNPRHLVRRRGQEARLRCSPMKGHSHVYWYRQLPEEGLKFMVYLQKENIIDESGMPKERFSAEFPKEGPSILRIQQVVRGDSAAYFCASSPTESNTEAFFGQGTRLTVV.

The rearrangement links TRBV30 to TRBJ2-5; TRBD1 aligns across 10 bases. V lost 3 bases and J lost 4; bases outside the gene matches: 11. Germline V gene lookup returns CDR1 GTSNPN and CDR2 SVGIG (reference sequence). The CDR3 has 16 residues. CDR3 sequence (DNA): TGTGCCTGGAGCCCTAGTCCCGGGACAGGGGCAGAGACCCAGTACTTC. Translated, it gives CAWSPSPGTGAETQYF.

The chain recombines TRBV11-1 with TRBJ2-7; 8 bases match TRBD2. This CDR3 has 15 residues. V dropped 1 base and J dropped 0; count of bases not matched to a gene: 2. Germline CDR1 is SGHAT and CDR2 is FQDESV (reference sequence). DNA for the CDR3: TGTGCCAGCAGCTTAGAAAGCGGGAGCTCCTACGAGCAGTACTTC. Residues: CASSLESGSSYEQYF.

This clone occurred once. The chain combines TRBV4-1 with TRBJ2-1, with a weak D call TRBD2 (5 bases). The CDR3 runs to 16 residues. With 1 base removed from V and 9 bases from J, the gap between germline ends came to 19 bases. From germline, CDR1 is MGHRA and CDR2 YSYEKL. CDR3 sequence: CASSQVGTTPSSEQFF. In DNA, the CDR3 is TGCGCCAGCAGCCAAGTAGGTACCACCCCTAGCAGTGAGCAGTTCTTC.

J is TRBJ2-5 and V is TRBV10-3; tentative D call: TRBD1 (5 bases). The CDR3 totals 16 residues. The V gene lost 3 bases and the J gene lost 1 base, with 15 bases spanning the gap. Per the germline V gene, CDR1 is ENHRY and CDR2 is SYGVKD. This CDR3 is CAISDWGRDIQETQYF. The CDR3 DNA reads TGTGCCATCAGTGACTGGGGCAGGGATATCCAAGAGACCCAGTACTTC.

The V and J genes are TRBV28 and TRBJ2-7; the match to TRBD2 covers 13 bases. The V segment lost 6 bases and the J segment 5 bases; nucleotides outside the gene matches: 4. Germline V gene lookup returns CDR1 MDHEN and CDR2 SYDVKM. The CDR3 has 14 amino acids. The chain's CDR3 is CASRYGTSGDEQYF. For the CDR3, the DNA is TGTGCCAGCAGGTACGGGACTAGCGGGGACGAGCAGTACTTC.

This rearrangement joins TRBV19 to TRBJ2-7; D is unresolved. V was clipped by 3 bases and J by 5 bases, with 8 bases between them. This CDR3 region has 12 residues. The germline V gene has CDR1 LNHDA and CDR2 SQIVND (reference sequence). The CDR3 region has the DNA TGTGCCAGTAGTATGACATACCACGAGCAGTACTTC. This encodes CASSMTYHEQYF.

This rearrangement joins TRBV29-1 to TRBJ2-1, with D perhaps matching TRBD2 (5 bases). Germline CDR1 and CDR2: SQVTM and ANQGSEA. The CDR3 has 11 residues. The DNA for the CDR3 is TGCAGTTTGAGGGTGACAAATGAGCAGTTCTTC. Protein sequence: CSLRVTNEQFF.

This chain connects TRBV3-1 (or the pseudogene TRBV3-2) to TRBJ2-5; TRBD2 is a possible D gene (5 bases). There are 13 residues in the CDR3. The germline V and J ends were trimmed by 1 base and 5 bases, with 8 bases remaining between them. Germline V CDR1 and CDR2: LGHDT, YNNKEL (reference sequence). CDR3 sequence: CASSQGGEETQYF. CDR3 sequence (DNA): TGTGCCAGCAGCCAAGGGGGAGAGGAGACCCAGTACTTC.

This clone was seen more than once but under ten times. The V call is TRBV7-6, the J call TRBJ2-5; 14 bases are a match to TRBD2. CDR3 length: 16 amino acids. After removal of 0 bases from V and 8 bases from J, the junction contained 5 bases not matched to a gene. The germline V gene encodes CDR1 SGHVS and CDR2 FNYEAQ. CDR3: CASSLAGLAGAGTQYF. The CDR3 DNA follows: TGTGCCAGCAGCTTAGCGGGACTAGCGGGAGCGGGTACCCAGTACTTC.

This sequence joins TRBV7-8 and TRBJ2-3, with TRBD2 matching 10 bases. The CDR3 has 17 amino acids. Germline trimming cut 1 base from V and 2 bases from J; bases unmatched to any gene: 6. Germline CDR1 SGHVS, CDR2 FQNEAQ. In DNA, the CDR3 is TGTGCCAGCAGCTTAGACCCAGCGGGAGGGCCCACAGATACGCAGTATTTT. Translating gives CASSLDPAGGPTDTQYF.

The genes are TRBV3-1 (or the pseudogene TRBV3-2) and TRBJ2-2; TRBD2 aligns across 13 bases. CDR1 and CDR2 from the germline V gene are LGHDT and YNNKEL (reference sequence). Trimming at V came to 5 bases and at J to 6 bases, leaving 6 bases not matched to a gene. CDR3 length: 16 residues. CDR3: CASSTGTSGIAGELFF. The CDR3 DNA follows: TGTGCCAGCAGCACTGGGACTAGCGGGATCGCCGGGGAGCTGTTTTTT.

V is TRBV10-3 and J is TRBJ2-7; 9 bases align to TRBD1. CDR3 length: 16 residues. CDR1 is ENHRY and CDR2 is SYGVKD in the germline V gene. J gave up 3 bases and V 0 bases, and 6 bases lay outside the gene matches. For the CDR3, the DNA is TGTGCCATCAGTGAGTCATCCGGGACAGGGTTCTACGAGCAGTACTTC. It encodes CAISESSGTGFYEQYF.

About this clone itself: A much more abundant neighbour one base away suggests this may be a read error. The chain employs TRBV6-5 and TRBJ2-2; 7 nucleotides match TRBD2. Germline CDR1 and CDR2: MNHEY and SVGAGI. Unmatched junction bases numbered 4, after V lost 6 bases and J lost 3 bases. CDR3 length: 14 amino acids. The CDR3 loop is CASSKGLDTGELFF. CDR3 nucleotides: TGTGCCAGCAGCAAAGGACTAGACACCGGGGAGCTGTTTTTT.

The V call is TRBV5-4, the J call TRBJ1-4, with D tentatively TRBD1 (5 bases). Germline V lookup: CDR1 SGHNT, CDR2 YYREEE (reference sequence). V gave up 4 bases and J gave up 1 base, with 14 bases separating them. The CDR3 consists of 16 residues. The CDR3 sequence: CASSPDPGVTNEKLFF. The CDR3 region has the DNA TGTGCCAGCAGCCCGGACCCGGGGGTAACTAATGAAAAACTGTTTTTT. The full variable domain, its missing parts supplied by reference TRBV5-4 and TRBJ1-4, is ETGVTQSPTHLIKTRGQQVTLRCSSQSGHNTVSWYQQALGQGPQFIFQYYREEENGRGNFPPRFSGLQFPNYSSELNVNALELDDSALYLCASSPDPGVTNEKLFFGSGTQLSVL.

In nucleotides, the CDR3 is TGTGCCAGCAGCTTGGACAGCCCCTACGAGCAGTACTTC. Its translation is CASSLDSPYEQYF. V gene TRBV5-5 combines with J gene TRBJ2-7; no reliable D call. Trimming pared 0 bases from V and 2 bases from J, leaving 6 bases between. The CDR3 spans 13 residues. Germline CDR1 is SGHKS and CDR2 is YYEKEE (reference sequence).